This T cell receptor (beta chain) appears in the sequencing data of a study of response to subunit inactivated influenza vaccine. This clonotype was observed many times. TCRdb analysed the RT-PCR reads with MiXCR anew, one entry per CDR3 protein. There are roughly 500,000 distinct CDR3 sequences in the sample; about 15% occur only once, and less than 4% lies in the top ten. This CDR3 comprises 15 residues. The germline gives CDR1 SGHDN, CDR2 FVKESK. V dropped 1 base and J dropped 0 bases, with 6 bases sitting between them. This clonotype originated in a man aged 45 to 70 who received an inactivated influenza vaccine. This sequence joins TRBV14 and TRBJ2-2; D is ambiguous. This sample comprised CD4+ T cells sorted from PBMCs, obtained less than 25 months after vaccination. The CDR3 sequence: CASSQAVTNTGELFF. For the CDR3, the DNA is TGTGCCAGCAGCCAAGCGGTGACGAACACCGGGGAGCTGTTTTTT.